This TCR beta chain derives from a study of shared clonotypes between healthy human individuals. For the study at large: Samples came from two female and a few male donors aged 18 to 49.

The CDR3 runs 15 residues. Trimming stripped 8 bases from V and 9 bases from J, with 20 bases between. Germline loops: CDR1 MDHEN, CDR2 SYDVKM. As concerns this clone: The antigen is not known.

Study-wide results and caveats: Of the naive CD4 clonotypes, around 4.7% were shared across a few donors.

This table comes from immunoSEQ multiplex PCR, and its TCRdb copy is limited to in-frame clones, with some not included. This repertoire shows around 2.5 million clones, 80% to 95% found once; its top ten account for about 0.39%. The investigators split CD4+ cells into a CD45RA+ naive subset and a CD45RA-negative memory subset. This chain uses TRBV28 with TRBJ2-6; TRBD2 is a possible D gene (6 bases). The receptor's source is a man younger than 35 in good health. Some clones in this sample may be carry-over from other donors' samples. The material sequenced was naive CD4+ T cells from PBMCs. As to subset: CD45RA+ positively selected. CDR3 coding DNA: TGTGCCAGCTTCAGCTCCGGGAGTCAAGGCAACGTCCTGACTTTC. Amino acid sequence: CASFSSGSQGNVLTF.